This T cell receptor beta chain was documented in a study of T cells in Graves' hyperthyroidism and ophthalmopathy. This CDR3 contains 17 residues. Germline loops: CDR1 ENHRY, CDR2 SYGVKD. With V trimmed by 6 bases and J by 4 bases, 14 bases remained unmatched. The investigators amplified TCR beta CDR3 regions from RNA transcripts. HTBI primers were employed in a first-round RT-PCR of the TCR CDR3. TCRdb reprocessed the multiplex PCR reads with MiXCR, giving one entry per CDR3 protein. The sample carries more than 500,000 distinct CDR3 sequences, approximately 44% recorded once. Diagnosis relied on clinical symptoms, serum thyroxine and TRAb, thyroid ultrasound and orbital computed tomography.

The clonotype originates from an adult woman with Graves' disease, either hyperthyroidism or ophthalmopathy (not recorded which). The specimen was peripheral blood or thyroid tissue (not recorded which). The chain recombines TRBV10-3 with TRBJ2-2; 7 bases are a match to TRBD1. CDR3 sequence (DNA): TGTGCCATCAGGGATGCTACCACGGGACAGATCACCGGGGAGCTGTTTTTT. This codes for CAIRDATTGQITGELFF.